This T cell receptor beta chain came from a study of T cells in Graves' hyperthyroidism and ophthalmopathy. The V and J ends lost 4 bases and 4 bases, in that order; junction bases with no gene match: 10. The CDR3 spans 15 residues. CDR1 and CDR2 (germline): SGHNT, YYREEE (reference sequence). This clonotype was found a few times. The antigen is unknown. Amplified regions were TCR beta CDR3 sequences from RNA transcripts. An initial round of RT-PCR targeting the TCR CDR3 relied on the HTBI primer set. TCRdb re-called the multiplex PCR reads through MiXCR, storing one row per CDR3 protein. The profile shows 750,000 to 900,000 distinct CDR3 sequences, 35% to 45% of them singletons. Study conclusions and caveats: Clonotypes that were expanded in thyroid above 0.001 mostly appeared in blood too.

Stable Graves' hyperthyroidism denoted no ophthalmopathy progression over 18 months. The sample taken for sequencing was blood. The clonotype was recovered from a man between 18 and 29 years old with Graves' hyperthyroidism. The chain combines TRBV5-4 with TRBJ2-7, with 8 bases identical to TRBD2. CDR3 loop: CASSPSAGRDYEQYF. The CDR3 DNA is TGTGCCAGCAGCCCCTCTGCCGGGAGGGATTACGAGCAGTACTTC.